A single sample gave rise to the 11 T cell receptor beta chains below, sequenced in a study of regulatory T cells in long-lasting Graves disease. Documented time point: newly diagnosed GD, antithyroid drugs for less than 3 months. The TCR library was made from RNA extracted from PBMCs. Arm-PCR with iRepertoire HTBI primers amplified the CDR3 regions for these TCR beta libraries. From the multiplex PCR reads, TCRdb called clonotypes with MiXCR, one entry per CDR3 protein. The sample holds about 450,000 distinct CDR3 sequences, about a sixth seen once. This sample was shared with a second study, whose subject was T cells in Graves' hyperthyroidism and ophthalmopathy.

Sample: peripheral blood mononuclear cells (PBMCs), taken at new diagnosis, from a patient treated with antithyroid drugs. Receptor source: a woman aged 25 to 45 with Graves disease.

The rearrangement joins TRBV5-1 to TRBJ1-5; no clear D. V gave up 4 bases and J gave up 4 bases, with 12 bases separating them. The V gene's germline CDR1 is SGHRS and CDR2 YFSETQ. The CDR3 spans 14 residues. CDR3 residues: CASSAAGGNQPQHF. The CDR3 DNA sequence: TGCGCCAGCAGCGCAGCAGGAGGGAATCAGCCCCAGCATTTT. Full variable domain (remainder filled in from reference TRBV5-1 and TRBJ1-5): KAGVTQTPRYLIKTRGQQVTLSCSPISGHRSVSWYQQTPGQGLQFLFEYFSETQRNKGNFPGRFSGRQFSNSRSEMNVSTLELGDSALYLCASSAAGGNQPQHFGDGTRLSIL.

This clonotype was counted only a few times. This may stem from a read error, because a much larger clone lies one nucleotide away. The chain is built from TRBV7-2 and TRBJ2-7, with a tentative D call TRBD2 (5 bases). From germline, CDR1 is SGHTA and CDR2 FQGNSA. There are 14 residues in the CDR3. This CDR3 reads CASGLDGGGYEQYF. The CDR3 bases are TGTGCCAGCGGCTTAGATGGCGGAGGATACGAGCAGTACTTC.

This clonotype was detected only a few times. The rearrangement links TRBV6-5 to TRBJ2-5; 10 bases are shared with TRBD2. J gave up 5 bases and V 0 bases, and 9 bases lay outside the gene matches. This CDR3 spans 17 amino acids. Germline loops: CDR1 MNHEY, CDR2 SVGAGI. As DNA, the CDR3 is TGTGCCAGCAGTTACTCTCCTAGCGGGAGATTAGACGAGACCCAGTACTTC. As protein: CASSYSPSGRLDETQYF.

This clonotype was counted only a few times. This sequence may be a read error, since a much larger clone differs from it by one base. The rearrangement uses TRBV7-2 and TRBJ2-3, with a possible D match to TRBD2 (7 bases). The germline V gene encodes CDR1 SGHTA and CDR2 FQGNSA. The CDR3 is 16 residues long. The CDR3 loop reads CASGLGWGGPTDTQYF. The DNA of the CDR3 is TGTGCCAGCGGCTTAGGGTGGGGGGGGCCGACAGATACGCAGTATTTT.

The sample holds a few counts of this clonotype. This sequence joins TRBV20-1 and TRBJ1-5, with TRBD1 as a possible D gene (6 bases). V lost 2 bases to trimming and J lost 7 bases, with 12 bases between them. The CDR3 has 13 amino acids. The germline CDR1 and CDR2 sequences are DFQATT and SNEGSKA (reference sequence). CDR3 in amino acids: CSARRGGRQPQHF. The CDR3 coding sequence is TGCAGTGCTAGACGGGGGGGCCGCCAGCCCCAGCATTTT.

This clonotype was recorded many times. V is TRBV7-2 and J is TRBJ2-5; a possible D gene is TRBD1 (6 bases). The CDR3 consists of 14 residues. In germline, CDR1 is SGHTA, CDR2 FQGNSA. V was shortened by 5 bases and J by 2 bases, with 12 bases between the two germline ends. CDR3 sequence reads: CASSIGTYQETQYF. The CDR3 DNA reads TGTGCCAGCAGCATCGGGACATATCAAGAGACCCAGTACTTC.

This clonotype was counted a few times. The chain joins TRBV5-4 to TRBJ2-3; 8 bases fit TRBD2. The germline V gene encodes CDR1 SGHNT and CDR2 YYREEE (reference sequence). J lost 0 bases, V lost 3 bases, and 9 bases had no gene match. The CDR3 contains 17 residues. The CDR3 here is CASSSRGGATSTDTQYF. In nucleotides, the CDR3 is TGTGCCAGCAGCTCCCGGGGGGGAGCAACTAGCACAGATACGCAGTATTTT.

This clonotype was counted at least ten times. The chain uses TRBV18 and TRBJ2-3; D could derive from TRBD1 or TRBD2 (5 bases each). There are 14 residues in the CDR3. Germline-derived CDR1 and CDR2 are KGHSH and LQKENI. V was trimmed by 4 bases and J by 2 bases, leaving 10 bases between them. The CDR3 DNA is TGTGCCAGCTCACGGGACCCGGCCACAGATACGCAGTATTTT. This encodes CASSRDPATDTQYF.

This clonotype was seen ten or more times. V gene TRBV6-2 or TRBV6-3 combines with J gene TRBJ2-1; 8 bases are shared with TRBD1. Germline V lookup: CDR1 MNHEY, CDR2 SVGEGT. The CDR3 contains 14 residues. J gave up 8 bases and V 2 bases, and 5 bases lay outside the gene matches. In DNA form, the CDR3 reads TGTGCCAGCAGTTACCGGGACAGGTCTCATGAGCAGTTCTTC. Translating it yields CASSYRDRSHEQFF.

The table lists this clonotype with many counts. The rearrangement links TRBV28 to TRBJ1-4; D might be TRBD1 (5 bases). Germline loops: CDR1 MDHEN, CDR2 SYDVKM. The CDR3 runs to 13 residues. The V end lost 5 bases, the J end lost 5 bases, and 9 bases lay between the germline ends. The CDR3 nucleotides are TGTGCCAGCAGTCACGACAGCAATGAAAAACTGTTTTTT. Encoded protein: CASSHDSNEKLFF.

In this sample, this clonotype turned up many times. The chain recombines TRBV2 with TRBJ2-1; TRBD2 might be the D (5 bases). Germline values: CDR1 SNHLY, CDR2 FYNNEI. This CDR3 comprises 12 residues. Deletions cut 7 bases from V and 4 bases from J, with 8 bases between. The CDR3 region is CASNDYYNEQFF. CDR3 nucleotide sequence: TGTGCCAGCAATGACTATTACAATGAGCAGTTCTTC.